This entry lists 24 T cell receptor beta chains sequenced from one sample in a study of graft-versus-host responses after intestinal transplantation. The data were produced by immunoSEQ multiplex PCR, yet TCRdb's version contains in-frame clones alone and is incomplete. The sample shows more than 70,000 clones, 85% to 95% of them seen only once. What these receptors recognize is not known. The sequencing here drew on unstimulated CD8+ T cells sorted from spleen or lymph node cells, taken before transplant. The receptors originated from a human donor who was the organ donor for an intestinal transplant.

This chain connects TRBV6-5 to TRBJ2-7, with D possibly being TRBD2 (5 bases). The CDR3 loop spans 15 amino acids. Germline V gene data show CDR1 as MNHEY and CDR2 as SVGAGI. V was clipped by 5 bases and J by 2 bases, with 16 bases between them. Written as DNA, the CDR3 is TGTGCCAGCAGTCAGCGGCCGCTCCCGGCCTACGAGCAGTACTTC. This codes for CASSQRPLPAYEQYF.

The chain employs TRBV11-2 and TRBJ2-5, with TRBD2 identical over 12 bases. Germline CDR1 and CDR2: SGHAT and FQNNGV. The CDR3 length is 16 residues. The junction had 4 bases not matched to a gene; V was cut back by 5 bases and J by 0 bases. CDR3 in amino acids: CASSDRLAGDQETQYF. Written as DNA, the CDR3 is TGTGCCAGCAGCGACCGACTAGCGGGGGACCAAGAGACCCAGTACTTC.

In DNA form, the CDR3 reads TGTGCCAGTAGTATTGGCGGGGGGGCCTTCAATGAGCAGTTCTTC. It specifies CASSIGGGAFNEQFF. This rearrangement joins TRBV19 to TRBJ2-1, with TRBD2 identical over 9 bases. Germline V gives CDR1 LNHDA, CDR2 SQIVND (reference sequence). The CDR3 length is 15 residues. V trimming: 3 bases; J trimming: 6 bases; junction bases outside the gene matches: 6.

As DNA, the CDR3 is TGTGCCAGCGAGCGGGGGGGCCTCAATGAGCAGTTCTTC. It yields the protein CASERGGLNEQFF. V usage is TRBV7-9 and J usage is TRBJ2-1; TRBD2 matches 10 bases. The CDR3 covers 13 residues. Trimming cost V 8 bases and J 6 bases; bases outside gene matches: 4. CDR1 is SEHNR and CDR2 is FQNEAQ in the germline V gene (reference sequence).

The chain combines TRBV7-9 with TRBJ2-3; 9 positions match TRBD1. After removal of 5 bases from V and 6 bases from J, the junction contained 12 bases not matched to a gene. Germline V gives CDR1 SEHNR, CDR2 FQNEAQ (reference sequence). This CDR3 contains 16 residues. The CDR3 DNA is TGTGCCAGCAGCCCCGGGACAGGGAGACCTTTCGATACGCAGTATTTT. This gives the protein CASSPGTGRPFDTQYF.

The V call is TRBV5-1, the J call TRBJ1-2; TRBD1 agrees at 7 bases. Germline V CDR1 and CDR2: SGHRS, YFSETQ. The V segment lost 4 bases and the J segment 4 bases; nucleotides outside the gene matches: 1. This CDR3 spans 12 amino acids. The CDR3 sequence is CASSRDSYGYTF. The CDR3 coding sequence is TGCGCCAGCAGCCGGGACAGCTATGGCTACACCTTC. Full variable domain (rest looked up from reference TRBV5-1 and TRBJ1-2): KAGVTQTPRYLIKTRGQQVTLSCSPISGHRSVSWYQQTPGQGLQFLFEYFSETQRNKGNFPGRFSGRQFSNSRSEMNVSTLELGDSALYLCASSRDSYGYTFGSGTRLTVV.

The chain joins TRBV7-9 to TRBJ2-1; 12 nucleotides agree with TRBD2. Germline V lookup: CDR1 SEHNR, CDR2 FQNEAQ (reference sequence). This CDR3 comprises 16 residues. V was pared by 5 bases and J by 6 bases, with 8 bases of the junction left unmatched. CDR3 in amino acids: CASSPPTSGGSNEQFF. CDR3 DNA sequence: TGTGCCAGCAGCCCGCCAACTAGCGGGGGGTCCAATGAGCAGTTCTTC. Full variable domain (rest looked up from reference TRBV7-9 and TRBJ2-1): DTGVSQNPRHKITKRGQNVTFRCDPISEHNRLYWYRQTLGQGPEFLTYFQNEAQLEKSRLLSDRFSAERPKGSFSTLEIQRTEQGDSAMYLCASSPPTSGGSNEQFFGPGTRLTVL.

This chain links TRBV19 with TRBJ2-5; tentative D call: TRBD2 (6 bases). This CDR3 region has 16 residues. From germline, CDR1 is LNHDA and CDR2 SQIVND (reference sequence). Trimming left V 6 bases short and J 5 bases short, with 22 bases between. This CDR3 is CASSIWTMGKGETQYF. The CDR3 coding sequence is TGTGCCAGTAGCATATGGACTATGGGGAAGGGGGAGACCCAGTACTTC.

CDR3: CASSASVNYEQYF. CDR3 nucleotides: TGTGCCAGCAGCGCCAGTGTAAACTACGAGCAGTACTTC. The chain joins TRBV7-8 to TRBJ2-7, with no clear D. Germline CDR1 SGHVS, CDR2 FQNEAQ. Trimming shortened V by 5 bases and J by 3 bases, and 11 bases separated the two germline ends. There are 13 residues in the CDR3.

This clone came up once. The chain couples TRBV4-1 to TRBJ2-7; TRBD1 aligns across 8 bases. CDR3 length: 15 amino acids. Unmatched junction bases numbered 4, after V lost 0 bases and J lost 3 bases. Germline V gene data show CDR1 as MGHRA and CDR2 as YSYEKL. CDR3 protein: CASSQDLQGGYEQYF. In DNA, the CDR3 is TGCGCCAGCAGCCAAGATTTACAGGGGGGCTACGAGCAGTACTTC.

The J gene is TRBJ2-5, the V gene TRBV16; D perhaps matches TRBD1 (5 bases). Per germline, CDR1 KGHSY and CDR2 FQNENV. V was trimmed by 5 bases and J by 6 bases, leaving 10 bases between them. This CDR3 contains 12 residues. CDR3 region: CASSRGTKTQYF. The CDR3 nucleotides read TGTGCCAGCAGCAGGGGTACGAAGACCCAGTACTTC.

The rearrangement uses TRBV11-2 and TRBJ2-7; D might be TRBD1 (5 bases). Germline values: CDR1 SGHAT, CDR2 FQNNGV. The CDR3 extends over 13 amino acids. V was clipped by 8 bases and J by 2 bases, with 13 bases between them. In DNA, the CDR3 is TGTGCCAGCCGGACACTAACCACCTACGAGCAGTACTTC. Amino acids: CASRTLTTYEQYF.

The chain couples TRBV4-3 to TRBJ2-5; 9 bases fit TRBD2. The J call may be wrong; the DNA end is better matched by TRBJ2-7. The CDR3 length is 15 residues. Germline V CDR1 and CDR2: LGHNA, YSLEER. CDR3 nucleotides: TGCGCCAGCAGCCAAGGCAGCGGGGGGACCTACGAGCAGTACTTC. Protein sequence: CASSQGSGGTYEQYF.

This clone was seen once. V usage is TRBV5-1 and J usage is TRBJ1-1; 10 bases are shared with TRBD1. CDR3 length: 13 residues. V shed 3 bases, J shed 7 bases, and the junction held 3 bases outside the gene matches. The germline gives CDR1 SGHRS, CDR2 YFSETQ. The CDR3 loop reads CASSSTGGNEAFF. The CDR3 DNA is TGCGCCAGCAGCTCGACAGGGGGCAATGAAGCTTTCTTT.

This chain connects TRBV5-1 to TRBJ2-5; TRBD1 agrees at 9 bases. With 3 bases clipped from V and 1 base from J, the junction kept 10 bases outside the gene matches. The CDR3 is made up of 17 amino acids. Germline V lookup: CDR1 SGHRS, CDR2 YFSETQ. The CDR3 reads CASSSTGTGTFQETQYF. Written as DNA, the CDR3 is TGCGCCAGCAGCTCCACCGGGACAGGGACCTTCCAAGAGACCCAGTACTTC.

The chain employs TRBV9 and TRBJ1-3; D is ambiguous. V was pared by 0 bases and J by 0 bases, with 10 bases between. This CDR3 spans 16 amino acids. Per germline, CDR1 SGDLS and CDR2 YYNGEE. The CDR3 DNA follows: TGTGCCAGCAGCGTAGACCCACAGACCTCTGGAAACACCATATATTTT. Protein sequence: CASSVDPQTSGNTIYF.

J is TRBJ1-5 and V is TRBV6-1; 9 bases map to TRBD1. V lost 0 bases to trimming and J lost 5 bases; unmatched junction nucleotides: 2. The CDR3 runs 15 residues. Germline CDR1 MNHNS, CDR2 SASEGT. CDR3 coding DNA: TGTGCCAGCAGTGAAGCTAGACAGGGGGATCAGCCCCAGCATTTT. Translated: CASSEARQGDQPQHF.

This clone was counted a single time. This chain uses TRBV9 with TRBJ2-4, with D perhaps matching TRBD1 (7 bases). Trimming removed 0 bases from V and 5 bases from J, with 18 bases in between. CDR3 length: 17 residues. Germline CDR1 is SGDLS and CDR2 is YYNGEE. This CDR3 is CASSVAARGAIENIQYF. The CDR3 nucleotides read TGTGCCAGCAGCGTAGCCGCCAGGGGGGCAATAGAAAACATTCAGTACTTC.

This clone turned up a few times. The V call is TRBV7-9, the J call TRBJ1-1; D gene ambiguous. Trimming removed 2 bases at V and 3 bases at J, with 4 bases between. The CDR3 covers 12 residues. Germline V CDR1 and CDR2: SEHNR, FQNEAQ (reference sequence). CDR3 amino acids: CASSLSYTEAFF. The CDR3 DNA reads TGTGCCAGCAGCTTATCGTACACTGAAGCTTTCTTT.

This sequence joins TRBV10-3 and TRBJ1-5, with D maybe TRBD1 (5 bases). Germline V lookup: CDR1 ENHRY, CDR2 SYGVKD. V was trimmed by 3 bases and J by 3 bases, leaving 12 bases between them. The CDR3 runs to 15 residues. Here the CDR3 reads CAISEVGGTNQPQHF. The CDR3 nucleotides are TGTGCCATCAGTGAAGTGGGGGGAACCAATCAGCCCCAGCATTTT.

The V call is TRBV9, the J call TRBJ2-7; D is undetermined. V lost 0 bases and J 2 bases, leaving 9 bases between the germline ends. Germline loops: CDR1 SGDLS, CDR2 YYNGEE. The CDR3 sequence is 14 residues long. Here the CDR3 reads CASSVGGRAYEQYF. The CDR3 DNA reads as TGTGCCAGCAGCGTAGGAGGTCGGGCCTACGAGCAGTACTTC.

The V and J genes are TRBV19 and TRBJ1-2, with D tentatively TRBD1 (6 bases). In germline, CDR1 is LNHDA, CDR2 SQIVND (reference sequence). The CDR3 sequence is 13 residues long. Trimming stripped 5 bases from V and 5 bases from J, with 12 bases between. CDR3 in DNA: TGTGCCAGTAGTCCCAGGGGTCGGTATGGCTACACCTTC. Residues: CASSPRGRYGYTF. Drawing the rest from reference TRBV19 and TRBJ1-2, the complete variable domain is DGGITQSPKYLFRKEGQNVTLSCEQNLNHDAMYWYRQDPGQGLRLIYYSQIVNDFQKGDIAEGYSVSREKKESFPLTVTSAQKNPTAFYLCASSPRGRYGYTFGSGTRLTVV.

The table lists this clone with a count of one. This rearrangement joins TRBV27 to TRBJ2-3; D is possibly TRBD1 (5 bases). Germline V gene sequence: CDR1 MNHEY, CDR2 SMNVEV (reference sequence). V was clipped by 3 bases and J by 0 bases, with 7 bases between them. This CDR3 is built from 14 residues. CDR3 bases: TGTGCCAGCAGTTTTGCAGGGAGCACAGATACGCAGTATTTT. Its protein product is CASSFAGSTDTQYF.

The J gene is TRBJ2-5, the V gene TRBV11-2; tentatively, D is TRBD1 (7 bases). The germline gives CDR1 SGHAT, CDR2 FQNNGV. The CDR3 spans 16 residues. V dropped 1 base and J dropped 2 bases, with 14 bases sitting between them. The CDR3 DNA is TGTGCCAGCAGCTTAGGCAGGGGGGATTTACAAGAGACCCAGTACTTC. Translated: CASSLGRGDLQETQYF. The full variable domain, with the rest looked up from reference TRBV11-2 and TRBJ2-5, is EAGVAQSPRYKIIEKRQSVAFWCNPISGHATLYWYQQILGQGPKLLIQFQNNGVVDDSQLPKDRFSAERLKGVDSTLKIQPAKLEDSAVYLCASSLGRGDLQETQYFGPGTRLLVL.